Listed here are 31 T cell receptor beta chains from one sample, sequenced in a study of blood T cell repertoires in COVID-19. TCRdb's table, derived via immunoSEQ multiplex PCR, lists solely in-frame clones and lacks some. The sample shows about 280,000 clones, roughly 85% of them seen only once. The source material was PBMCs or T cells enriched from blood (not recorded which). These receptors all stem from a man in his forties who had been exposed to COVID-19.

The chain couples TRBV7-9 to TRBJ2-7; a possible D gene is TRBD2 (6 bases). CDR1 and CDR2 from the germline V gene are SEHNR and FQNEAQ (reference sequence). Trimming removed 4 bases at V and 1 base at J, with 8 bases between. This CDR3 is 13 amino acids long. The CDR3: CASSSGESYEQYF. CDR3 bases: TGTGCCAGCAGCTCGGGGGAGTCCTACGAGCAGTACTTC.

This clone showed up just once. This chain connects TRBV5-1 to TRBJ1-2; possible D gene TRBD1, 6 bases. Trimming took off 4 bases at V and 8 bases at J, with 18 bases between the two ends. The CDR3 runs 14 residues. CDR1 is SGHRS and CDR2 is YFSETQ in the germline V gene. CDR3: CASSPTGPQSGYTF. The CDR3 nucleotides read TGCGCCAGCAGCCCGACAGGTCCCCAATCGGGCTACACCTTC.

This clone was observed once. V gene TRBV7-8 combines with J gene TRBJ2-7, with a tentative D call TRBD2 (5 bases). Trimming cost V 7 bases and J 3 bases, with 10 bases left between them. Germline V CDR1 and CDR2: SGHVS, FQNEAQ. CDR3 length: 12 amino acids. CDR3 protein: CASTRGGYEQYF. The DNA of the CDR3 is TGTGCCAGCACTAGAGGAGGCTACGAGCAGTACTTC.

The table lists this clone with many counts. This chain links TRBV9 with TRBJ1-5; D perhaps matches TRBD1 (6 bases). V was cut by 3 bases and J by 4 bases, with 17 bases left in between. Germline V CDR1 and CDR2: SGDLS, YYNGEE. This CDR3 spans 16 amino acids. This CDR3 is CASSAGGGGRNQPQHF. The CDR3, as DNA: TGTGCCAGCAGCGCCGGCGGTGGGGGCCGTAATCAGCCCCAGCATTTT.

The V and J genes are TRBV28 and TRBJ1-1; TRBD1 matches at 9 bases. This CDR3 contains 15 residues. With 0 bases clipped from V and 6 bases from J, the junction kept 5 bases outside the gene matches. Germline lookup yields CDR1 MDHEN and CDR2 SYDVKM. The CDR3 DNA follows: TGTGCCAGCAGTTTATGGGGACAGGGCTTGGCTGAAGCTTTCTTT. This gives the protein CASSLWGQGLAEAFF.

This chain links TRBV19 with TRBJ2-3; TRBD2 matches at 7 bases. The J segment lost 4 bases and the V segment lost 6 bases, leaving 13 bases of the junction unmatched. The CDR3 covers 16 residues. CDR1 is LNHDA and CDR2 is SQIVND in the germline V gene (reference sequence). The CDR3 region has the DNA TGTGCCAGTAGAGGGTTGAGGCGGGAGTTGGCAGATACGCAGTATTTT. Protein sequence: CASRGLRRELADTQYF.

In nucleotides, the CDR3 is TGCGCCAGCACCAGACGGGACTCCTACGAGCAGTACTTC. It yields the protein CASTRRDSYEQYF. The genes are TRBV5-1 and TRBJ2-7, with a weak D call TRBD2 (5 bases). Trimming stripped 6 bases from V and 0 bases from J, with 10 bases between. This CDR3 region has 13 residues. CDR1 and CDR2 from the germline V gene are SGHRS and YFSETQ.

The V and J genes are TRBV6-5 and TRBJ2-1; TRBD2 matches at 8 bases. Germline assignment: CDR1 MNHEY and CDR2 SVGAGI. The CDR3 length is 14 residues. V shed 6 bases, J shed 9 bases, and the junction held 10 bases outside the gene matches. The CDR3 sequence: CASSSGLEFPEQFF. CDR3 DNA sequence: TGTGCCAGCAGCTCGGGACTAGAGTTCCCTGAGCAGTTCTTC.

V is TRBV21-1 and J is TRBJ1-2. TRBV21-1 is noted as a pseudogene. The length of the CDR3 is 17 residues. The CDR3 sequence is CASTPALETKTNYGYTF. CDR3 nucleotides: TGTGCCAGCACCCCGGCTTTGGAGACCAAAACTAACTATGGCTACACCTTC.

V usage is TRBV19 and J usage is TRBJ2-7; D unresolved. Trimming took off 5 bases at V and 0 bases at J, with 11 bases between the two ends. The germline gives CDR1 LNHDA, CDR2 SQIVND (reference sequence). The CDR3 loop spans 14 amino acids. DNA of the CDR3: TGTGCCAGTAGTGTAACTGACATCTCCTACGAGCAGTACTTC. Its translation: CASSVTDISYEQYF.

The V and J genes are TRBV24-1 and TRBJ2-6, with a possible D match to TRBD1 (5 bases). Germline values: CDR1 KGHDR, CDR2 SFDVKD. The V gene lost 3 bases and the J gene lost 0 bases, with 8 bases spanning the gap. This CDR3 is built from 16 residues. CDR3: CATSDVTVSGANVLTF. The DNA of the CDR3 is TGTGCCACCAGTGATGTGACAGTCTCTGGGGCCAACGTCCTGACTTTC.

The rearrangement uses TRBV11-2 and TRBJ1-6, with D possibly being TRBD1 (6 bases). The length of the CDR3 is 15 residues. V was pared by 1 base and J by 6 bases, with 10 bases between. Germline assignment: CDR1 SGHAT and CDR2 FQNNGV. The CDR3 DNA reads as TGTGCCAGCAGCTTAGGTCAGGGGTTTAATTCACCCCTCCACTTT. It encodes CASSLGQGFNSPLHF. Complete variable domain (other parts from reference TRBV11-2 and TRBJ1-6): EAGVAQSPRYKIIEKRQSVAFWCNPISGHATLYWYQQILGQGPKLLIQFQNNGVVDDSQLPKDRFSAERLKGVDSTLKIQPAKLEDSAVYLCASSLGQGFNSPLHFGNGTRLTVT.

This sequence joins TRBV4-2 and TRBJ2-2, with 7 bases identical to TRBD1. CDR3 length equals 15 residues. The V gene's germline CDR1 is LGHNA and CDR2 YNFKEQ. V lost 2 bases, J lost 3 bases, and 3 bases stayed unmatched. CDR3 nucleotide sequence: TGTGCCAGCAGCCAACTACAGGGGTACACCGGGGAGCTGTTTTTT. It codes for CASSQLQGYTGELFF.

This clone was seen more than once but under ten times. The V and J genes are TRBV11-2 and TRBJ1-4; weak D call: TRBD1 (6 bases). This CDR3 is built from 14 residues. CDR1 is SGHAT and CDR2 is FQNNGV in the germline V gene. The ends were cut back, 5 bases at V and 7 bases at J, with 14 bases in the middle. CDR3 protein: CASSQGGAGEKLFF. The CDR3 region has the DNA TGTGCCAGCAGCCAAGGGGGGGCGGGTGAAAAACTGTTTTTT.

Worth noting for this clone: The identical CDR3 is also encoded by other nucleotide sequences in the sample. The rearrangement joins TRBV7-3 to TRBJ2-3; the D gene is possibly TRBD1 (6 bases). V was pared by 4 bases and J by 1 base, with 9 bases between. This CDR3 has 14 amino acids. Germline V gene data show CDR1 as SGHTA and CDR2 as FQGTGA. In DNA, the CDR3 is TGTGCCAGCAGCTCAAACAGGGGCACAGATACGCAGTATTTT. Its translation: CASSSNRGTDTQYF.

This sequence joins TRBV27 and TRBJ1-2; possibly TRBD1 for D (6 bases). The CDR3 loop spans 13 amino acids. V shed 6 bases and J shed 10 bases, with 18 bases lying between them. Germline V CDR1 and CDR2: MNHEY, SMNVEV (reference sequence). CDR3 sequence: CASRIPGQGAYTF. The CDR3 DNA reads as TGTGCCAGCAGAATACCGGGACAAGGAGCCTACACCTTC.

The chain links TRBV5-1 to TRBJ2-1, with 10 bases identical to TRBD1. Germline CDR1 reads SGHRS; CDR2 reads YFSETQ. The junction had 7 bases not matched to a gene; V was cut back by 2 bases and J by 5 bases. The CDR3 has 16 amino acids. CDR3 region: CASSLNPGQGNNEQFF. The CDR3 DNA follows: TGCGCCAGCAGCTTAAACCCGGGACAGGGGAACAATGAGCAGTTCTTC.

A single count supports this clone. At one of its ends the junction is not consistent with the germline gene, which may arise from a read error. The chain is built from TRBV19 and TRBJ2-2, with 14 bases that match TRBD2. The CDR3 runs to 24 residues. The germline gives CDR1 LNHDA, CDR2 SQIVND (reference sequence). This CDR3 is CASPFPGLAGEPKGGDGFSRGAVF. CDR3 DNA: TGTGCCAGTCCTTTCCCGGGACTAGCGGGAGAACCAAAGGGGGGGGATGGTTTTTCCCGGGGAGCTGTTTTT.

V is TRBV21-1 and J is TRBJ1-2. TRBV21-1 is shown as a pseudogene. The CDR3 has 12 amino acids. The CDR3 spells CASSKVRDGYTF. Here the CDR3 DNA reads TGTGCCAGCAGCAAAGTTCGGGATGGCTACACCTTC.

J is TRBJ2-1 and V is TRBV12-3 or TRBV12-4; 8 bases line up with TRBD2. This CDR3 is 12 amino acids long. The V gene end was trimmed by 5 bases and the J gene end by 10 bases; junction bases not matched to a gene: 4. The CDR3 DNA is TGTGCCAGCAGTAGCGGGAGTTGGGAGCAGTTCTTC. Its protein is CASSSGSWEQFF.

This clone appeared a single time. The chain employs TRBV19 and TRBJ1-2; TRBD1 is a possible D gene (6 bases). V shed 6 bases and J shed 4 bases, with 9 bases lying between them. The CDR3 has 12 residues. The V gene's germline CDR1 is LNHDA and CDR2 SQIVND (reference sequence). CDR3 sequence: CASRTGFYGYTF. The CDR3 bases are TGTGCCAGTAGAACAGGGTTCTATGGCTACACCTTC.

V usage is TRBV27 and J usage is TRBJ2-1; 8 positions match TRBD2. The germline V gene has CDR1 MNHEY and CDR2 SMNVEV (reference sequence). Trimming took 3 bases from V and 15 from J; bases not matched to a gene: 7. CDR3 length equals 12 residues. The CDR3 region is CASSFKGLGWFF. In nucleotides, the CDR3 is TGTGCCAGCAGTTTCAAGGGACTAGGCTGGTTCTTC.

The chain links TRBV30 to TRBJ1-4, with D unclear. Germline V gives CDR1 GTSNPN, CDR2 SVGIG (reference sequence). The CDR3 length is 11 residues. V lost 2 bases, J lost 10 bases, and 8 bases lay in between. The CDR3 protein is CAWSKTPKLFF. The CDR3 nucleotides are TGTGCCTGGAGTAAGACTCCAAAACTGTTTTTT.

This clone has only a few counts. V gene TRBV6-5 combines with J gene TRBJ1-5, with TRBD1 identical over 7 bases. This CDR3 spans 13 amino acids. From germline, CDR1 is MNHEY and CDR2 SVGAGI. The junction had 6 bases not matched to a gene; V was cut back by 6 bases and J by 7 bases. CDR3 loop: CASRTGLWQPQHF. Written as DNA, the CDR3 is TGTGCCAGCAGGACAGGGCTTTGGCAGCCCCAGCATTTT.

The rearrangement joins TRBV7-3 to TRBJ2-2; possibly TRBD1 for D (5 bases). The ends were cut back, 3 bases at V and 3 bases at J, with 8 bases in the middle. The CDR3 is 14 residues long. Germline-derived CDR1 and CDR2 are SGHTA and FQGTGA. The CDR3 spells CASSFGQDTGELFF. CDR3 nucleotide sequence: TGTGCCAGCAGCTTCGGACAAGACACCGGGGAGCTGTTTTTT.

The rearrangement joins TRBV10-1 to TRBJ2-3, with 7 bases that match TRBD2. CDR1 is WNHNN, CDR2 SYGVQD, per germline (reference sequence). The length of the CDR3 is 13 residues. With V trimmed by 4 bases and J by 5 bases, 3 bases remained unmatched. CDR3 in amino acids: CASSVGGRDTQYF. The CDR3, as DNA: TGCGCCAGCAGTGTCGGGGGGAGAGATACGCAGTATTTT.

V is TRBV7-9 and J is TRBJ1-2; D might be TRBD1 (5 bases). V dropped 4 bases and J dropped 8 bases, with 17 bases sitting between them. The V gene's germline CDR1 is SEHNR and CDR2 FQNEAQ (reference sequence). CDR3 length: 14 amino acids. CDR3 sequence reads: CASSSSPGVGGYTF. The DNA of the CDR3 is TGTGCCAGCAGCTCTAGCCCGGGGGTCGGAGGCTACACCTTC.

This chain joins TRBV5-6 and TRBJ1-5; 8 nucleotides align to TRBD1. Looked up from germline, CDR1 is SGHDT and CDR2 is YYEEEE. Trimming cost V 4 bases and J 6 bases; bases outside gene matches: 6. The CDR3 is 14 amino acids. CDR3 region: CASSRTGSIQPQHF. The CDR3 bases are TGTGCCAGCAGCCGGACAGGGAGTATTCAGCCCCAGCATTTT.

CDR3 amino acids: CASSLGGGLATDTQYF. The CDR3 DNA reads as TGTGCCAGCAGCTTAGGTGGGGGACTAGCCACAGATACGCAGTATTTT. The genes are TRBV7-2 and TRBJ2-3, with TRBD2 matching over 9 bases. Germline CDR1 and CDR2: SGHTA and FQGNSA. This CDR3 is 16 amino acids long. V lost 1 base and J lost 2; bases outside the gene matches: 4. Full variable domain (rest looked up from reference TRBV7-2 and TRBJ2-3): GAGVSQSPSNKVTEKGKDVELRCDPISGHTALYWYRQSLGQGLEFLIYFQGNSAPDKSGLPSDRFSAERTGGSVSTLTIQRTQQEDSAVYLCASSLGGGLATDTQYFGPGTRLTVL.

A few counts support this clone. The chain uses TRBV16 and TRBJ2-7; a possible D gene is TRBD1 (6 bases). Per the germline V gene, CDR1 is KGHSY and CDR2 is FQNENV. The length of the CDR3 is 16 residues. The V end lost 0 bases, the J end lost 3 bases, and 15 bases lay between the germline ends. The CDR3 DNA reads TGTGCCAGCAGCCAATCTTGGGGGACAACCCACTACGAGCAGTACTTC. This codes for CASSQSWGTTHYEQYF.

The CDR3 nucleotides are TGTGCCAGCAGCTTCTCTGTCGGGGAGCTGTTTTTT. This translates into CASSFSVGELFF. V is TRBV5-8 and J is TRBJ2-2; D not resolved. Trimming cost V 2 bases and J 7 bases, with 6 bases left between them. Germline CDR1 reads SGHTS; CDR2 reads YDEGEE. This CDR3 is built from 12 residues.